This is a list of T cell receptor beta chains from one sample in a study of T-cell memory formation after mild COVID-19. MiXCR was run by TCRdb on the 5' RACE reads, yielding one entry per CDR3 protein. The sample consists of about 560,000 distinct CDR3 sequences, 20% to 25% of them appearing once. The sample taken for sequencing was PBMCs or a T cell subset sorted from them (not recorded which). These receptors were obtained from an adult woman who had mild COVID-19 (a few samples of this study predate the infection). Cell type and time point are not known. Both conserved end residues are part of each CDR3. The D gene is left open where the match is weak. Not every row has a clone size; where given, it reads once, few, many or a size class.

clone_size	v_call	cdr3_length	d_call	j_call	cdr3_aa	cdr3_nt
.	TRBV19	13	.	TRBJ1-1	CASSISDSTEAFF	TGTGCCAGTAGTATATCGGACTCCACTGAAGCTTTCTTT
.	TRBV7-2	17	TRBD1	TRBJ2-7	CASSLGTGGFSSYEQYF	TGTGCCAGCAGCTTAGGGACAGGGGGTTTTTCCTCCTACGAGCAGTACTTC
.	TRBV20-1	13	TRBD2	TRBJ2-1	CSARDASGPEQFF	TGCAGTGCTAGGGACGCTAGCGGTCCTGAGCAGTTCTTC
few	TRBV18	12	.	TRBJ1-1	CASSPYTTKAFF	TGTGCCAGCTCACCATATACTACCAAAGCTTTCTTT
.	TRBV6-6	13	.	TRBJ1-2	CASSYEGGRGYTF	TGTGCCAGCAGTTACGAGGGGGGAAGAGGCTACACCTTC
.	TRBV6-1	19	TRBD1	TRBJ2-1	CASSANDRDLMTAYNEQFF	TGTGCCAGCAGTGCTAACGACAGGGACCTCATGACAGCCTACAATGAGCAGTTCTTC
few	TRBV29-1	15	TRBD2	TRBJ2-7	CSVELLAGGPYEQYF	TGCAGCGTTGAACTACTAGCGGGGGGTCCCTACGAGCAGTACTTC
few	TRBV24-1	14	.	TRBJ2-2	CATSWAGATGELFF	TGTGCCACCAGTTGGGCAGGGGCCACCGGGGAGCTGTTTTTT
.	TRBV5-1	13	TRBD1	TRBJ1-1	CASSLGDRGGAFF	TGCGCCAGCAGCTTGGGCGACAGGGGGGGAGCTTTCTTT
many	TRBV5-5	14	.	TRBJ2-2	CASTPLPGTGELFF	TGTGCCAGCACCCCTTTGCCGGGGACCGGGGAGCTGTTTTTT
few	TRBV30	15	TRBD2	TRBJ2-7	CAWSDFSGRSYEQYF	TGTGCCTGGAGTGACTTCAGCGGGAGGTCCTACGAGCAGTACTTC
.	TRBV7-9	15	.	TRBJ1-2	CASSVEGGGRYGYTF	TGTGCCAGCAGCGTCGAGGGGGGGGGCCGCTATGGCTACACCTTC
.	TRBV20-1	14	TRBD1	TRBJ1-1	CSAQGGGPNTEAFF	TGCAGTGCCCAGGGGGGAGGACCGAACACTGAAGCTTTCTTT
few	TRBV12-3/TRBV12-4	19	TRBD2	TRBJ2-1	CASSRSLGRTSGTYNEQFF	TGTGCCAGCAGTCGCTCCCTGGGGCGGACTAGCGGAACCTACAATGAGCAGTTCTTC
few	TRBV20-1	14	TRBD1	TRBJ2-7	CSARRGQGHYEQYF	TGCAGTGCTAGGCGAGGACAGGGCCACTACGAGCAGTACTTC
.	TRBV5-1	14	.	TRBJ1-1	CASTTGGGGTEAFF	TGCGCCAGCACCACCGGGGGAGGGGGCACTGAAGCTTTCTTT
many	TRBV29-1	16	TRBD1	TRBJ2-1	CSVEGALGQGANEQFF	TGCAGCGTTGAGGGGGCCTTGGGACAGGGGGCTAATGAGCAGTTCTTC
.	TRBV3-1	19	.	TRBJ2-6	CASSRGLGYTSSGANVLTF	TGTGCCAGCAGCCGAGGCCTTGGTTATACGAGCTCTGGGGCCAACGTCCTGACTTTC
few	TRBV6-5	13	.	TRBJ1-6	CATRGQDYSPLHF	TGTGCCACCCGAGGGCAGGATTATTCACCCCTCCACTTT
few	TRBV19	15	.	TRBJ1-1	CASSIAGGVNTEAFF	TGTGCCAGTAGTATAGCCGGCGGGGTGAACACTGAAGCTTTCTTT
.	TRBV20-1	14	TRBD1	TRBJ1-5	CSALDRANNQPQHF	TGCAGTGCCCTGGACAGGGCAAACAATCAGCCCCAGCATTTT
few	TRBV7-9	13	TRBD1	TRBJ1-1	CASQTGVYTEAFF	TGTGCCAGCCAGACAGGGGTCTACACTGAAGCTTTCTTT
few	TRBV7-8	14	.	TRBJ2-7	CASSGGSGAYEQYF	TGTGCCAGCTCCGGGGGTAGCGGCGCCTACGAGCAGTACTTC
few	TRBV20-1	14	.	TRBJ2-7	CSARIPGPSYEQYF	TGCAGTGCTAGAATCCCAGGGCCTTCCTACGAGCAGTACTTC
.	TRBV5-1	13	TRBD2	TRBJ2-7	CASKSSGSYEQYF	TGCGCCAGCAAATCTAGCGGGAGCTACGAGCAGTACTTC
.	TRBV12-3/TRBV12-4	13	.	TRBJ1-4	CASSLSQGEKLFF	TGTGCCAGCAGTTTATCGCAGGGTGAAAAACTGTTTTTT
few	TRBV20-1	13	.	TRBJ1-4	CSAQVRLNEKLFF	TGCAGTGCTCAGGTCCGCCTAAATGAAAAACTGTTTTTT
few	TRBV23-1	18	.	TRBJ2-2	CASSHPSGSGGDTGELFF	TGCGCCAGCAGTCACCCGTCGGGCTCTGGGGGAGACACCGGGGAGCTGTTTTTT
few	TRBV5-1	14	TRBD2	TRBJ2-7	CASSPIAGGYEQYF	TGCGCCAGCAGCCCTATTGCGGGGGGCTACGAGCAGTACTTC
.	TRBV7-2	16	.	TRBJ2-3	CASSARFGGVTDTQYF	TGTGCCAGCAGCGCCCGTTTTGGGGGTGTCACAGATACGCAGTATTTT
.	TRBV14	14	.	TRBJ1-1	CASSHRVMNTEAFF	TGTGCCAGCAGCCATAGGGTAATGAACACTGAAGCTTTCTTT
few	TRBV6-1	21	TRBD2	TRBJ2-6	CASSEIVGLARPGPGANVLTF	TGTGCCAGCAGTGAAATTGTAGGACTAGCGCGCCCCGGGCCTGGGGCCAACGTCCTGACTTTC
.	TRBV20-1	13	.	TRBJ1-1	CSASGHQNTEAFF	TGCAGTGCTAGCGGTCATCAGAACACTGAAGCTTTCTTT
.	TRBV19	13	.	TRBJ2-5	CASSPLSRETQYF	TGTGCCAGTAGTCCCCTTTCGAGGGAGACCCAGTACTTC
.	TRBV12-3/TRBV12-4	16	TRBD1	TRBJ2-7	CASSPGWGQGLHEQYF	TGTGCCAGCAGCCCAGGGTGGGGACAGGGACTACACGAGCAGTACTTC
.	TRBV12-3/TRBV12-4	14	.	TRBJ1-2	CASSPIKSGDGYTF	TGTGCCAGCAGTCCAATAAAGTCGGGGGATGGCTACACCTTC
few	TRBV20-1	17	TRBD2	TRBJ2-7	CSAAGTSGRRSSYEQYF	TGCAGTGCTGCCGGGACTAGCGGGCGTAGAAGCTCCTACGAGCAGTACTTC
.	TRBV14	16	.	TRBJ2-7	CASSQAGPITFYEQYF	TGTGCCAGCAGCCAGGCGGGGCCCATTACATTCTACGAGCAGTACTTC
.	TRBV14	15	.	TRBJ2-5	CASSQITPLTETQYF	TGTGCCAGCAGCCAAATAACCCCCCTAACGGAGACCCAGTACTTC
few	TRBV18	14	TRBD1	TRBJ2-7	CASSAGTGSYEQYF	TGTGCCAGCTCAGCCGGGACAGGCTCCTACGAGCAGTACTTC
.	TRBV7-2	16	TRBD1	TRBJ1-5	CASSLVGQGAGQPQHF	TGTGCCAGCAGCTTGGTCGGACAGGGGGCCGGTCAGCCCCAGCATTTT
few	TRBV28	17	.	TRBJ2-7	CASSSDKGTPKPYEQYF	TGTGCCAGCAGTTCTGACAAAGGGACACCGAAACCCTACGAGCAGTACTTC
.	TRBV12-3/TRBV12-4	13	.	TRBJ2-3	CASSQLSEPVFYF	TGTGCCAGCAGTCAGCTATCGGAACCAGTATTCTATTTT
few	TRBV11-1	14	.	TRBJ2-5	CASSSGHPQETQYF	TGTGCCAGCAGCTCGGGACACCCACAAGAGACCCAGTACTTC
.	TRBV27	14	.	TRBJ2-3	CASSFHRRADTQYF	TGTGCCAGCAGTTTCCATCGACGTGCAGATACGCAGTATTTT
.	TRBV20-1	15	.	TRBJ1-1	CSARETRTVNTEAFF	TGCAGTGCTAGAGAGACACGGACGGTGAACACTGAAGCTTTCTTT
few	TRBV12-3/TRBV12-4	11	.	TRBJ1-1	CASSLPLEAFF	TGTGCCAGCAGTTTACCCCTCGAAGCTTTCTTT
many	TRBV5-5	14	.	TRBJ1-1	CASSLDIVNTEAFF	TGTGCCAGCAGCTTAGACATAGTGAACACTGAAGCTTTCTTT
.	TRBV27	13	.	TRBJ1-2	CASSLTPNYGYTF	TGTGCCAGCAGTTTGACACCAAACTATGGCTACACCTTC
few	TRBV24-1	16	.	TRBJ2-1	CATSGTWGAGRNEQFF	TGTGCCACCAGTGGGACTTGGGGGGCGGGTAGGAATGAGCAGTTCTTC
.	TRBV5-1	13	.	TRBJ1-1	CASRVMENTEAFF	TGCGCCAGCAGGGTTATGGAGAACACTGAAGCTTTCTTT
few	TRBV20-1	15	TRBD2	TRBJ2-1	CSARGLASSYNEQFF	TGCAGTGCTAGAGGACTAGCCAGCTCCTACAATGAGCAGTTCTTC
.	TRBV25-1	14	TRBD1	TRBJ1-2	CASSDTRGMRGYTF	TGTGCCAGCAGTGACACCAGGGGGATGAGGGGCTACACCTTC
few	TRBV11-2	14	.	TRBJ2-2	CASRPRGGSGELFF	TGTGCCAGCAGACCCAGGGGGGGCTCCGGGGAGCTGTTTTTT
few	TRBV7-3	15	.	TRBJ2-1	CASSLMGGRENEQFF	TGTGCCAGCAGCTTAATGGGGGGCAGGGAAAATGAGCAGTTCTTC
few	TRBV12-5	13	.	TRBJ2-7	CASGLAGQYEQYF	TGTGCTAGTGGTTTGGCCGGACAATACGAGCAGTACTTC
few	TRBV2	15	TRBD2	TRBJ2-5	CARRLAGEMGETQYF	TGTGCCAGGAGGCTAGCGGGAGAAATGGGAGAGACCCAGTACTTC
.	TRBV29-1	12	.	TRBJ1-2	CSVEFAYYGYTF	TGCAGCGTTGAATTTGCATACTATGGCTACACCTTC
.	TRBV5-1	13	.	TRBJ2-3	CASSLFDTDTQYF	TGCGCCAGCAGCTTATTCGACACAGATACGCAGTATTTT